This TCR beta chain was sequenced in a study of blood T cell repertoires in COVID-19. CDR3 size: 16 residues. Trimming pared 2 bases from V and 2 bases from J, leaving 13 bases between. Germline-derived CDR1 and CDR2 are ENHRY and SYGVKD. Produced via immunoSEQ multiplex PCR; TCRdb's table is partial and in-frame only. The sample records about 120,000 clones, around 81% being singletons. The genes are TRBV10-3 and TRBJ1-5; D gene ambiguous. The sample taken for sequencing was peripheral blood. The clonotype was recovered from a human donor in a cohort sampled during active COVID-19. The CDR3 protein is CAISEEFNRRNQPQHF. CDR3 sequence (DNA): TGTGCCATCAGTGAGGAGTTTAACAGACGCAATCAGCCCCAGCATTTT.